This TCR beta chain comes out of a study of T-cell memory formation after mild COVID-19. Study as a whole: Across donors, TCR clusters were largely donor specific.

This clonotype was seen repeatedly, ten times or more. TCRdb redid the calling of the 5' RACE reads with MiXCR, one entry per CDR3 protein. The sample has some 100,000 distinct CDR3 sequences; more than 9.5% are singletons. This CDR3 contains 15 residues. The ends were cut back, 0 bases at V and 7 bases at J, with 13 bases in the middle. Per germline, CDR1 MNHEY and CDR2 SVGAGI. The J gene is TRBJ2-1, the V gene TRBV6-5, with a tentative D call TRBD2 (6 bases). The TCR comes from a man younger than 30 who had mild COVID-19 (a few samples of this study predate the infection). Cell type and time point are not known. Sequencing was carried out using PBMCs or a T cell subset sorted from them (not recorded which). CDR3: CASSYSGLRVNEQFF. The CDR3, as DNA: TGTGCCAGCAGTTACTCGGGACTCAGGGTGAATGAGCAGTTCTTC.